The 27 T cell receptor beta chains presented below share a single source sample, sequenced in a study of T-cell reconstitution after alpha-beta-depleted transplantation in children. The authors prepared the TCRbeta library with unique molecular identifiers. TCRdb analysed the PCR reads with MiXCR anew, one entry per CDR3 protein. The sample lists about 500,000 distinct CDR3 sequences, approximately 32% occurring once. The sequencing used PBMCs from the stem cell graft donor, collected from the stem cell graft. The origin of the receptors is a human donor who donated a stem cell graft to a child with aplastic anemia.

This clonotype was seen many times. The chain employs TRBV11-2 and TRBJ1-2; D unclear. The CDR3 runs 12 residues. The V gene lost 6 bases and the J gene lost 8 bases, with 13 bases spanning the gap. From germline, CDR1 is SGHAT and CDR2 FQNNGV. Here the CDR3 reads CASRGTGLGYTF. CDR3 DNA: TGTGCCAGCAGGGGAACGGGGTTAGGCTACACCTTC.

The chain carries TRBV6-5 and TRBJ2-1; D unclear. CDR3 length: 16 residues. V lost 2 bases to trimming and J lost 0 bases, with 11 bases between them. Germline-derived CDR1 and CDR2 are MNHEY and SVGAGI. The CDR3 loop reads CASSYGMAGSYNEQFF. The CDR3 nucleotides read TGTGCCAGCAGTTACGGGATGGCTGGCTCCTACAATGAGCAGTTCTTC.

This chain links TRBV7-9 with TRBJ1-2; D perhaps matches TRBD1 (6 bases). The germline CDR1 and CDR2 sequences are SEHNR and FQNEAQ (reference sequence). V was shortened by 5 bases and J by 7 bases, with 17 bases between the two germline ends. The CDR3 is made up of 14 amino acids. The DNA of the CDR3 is TGTGCCAGCAGCGGGAGGGGGTCCCGCTTTGGCTACACCTTC. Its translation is CASSGRGSRFGYTF.

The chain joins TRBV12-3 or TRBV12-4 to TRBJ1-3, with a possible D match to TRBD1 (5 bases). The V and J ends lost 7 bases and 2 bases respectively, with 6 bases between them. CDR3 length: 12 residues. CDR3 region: CASIQAGNTIYF. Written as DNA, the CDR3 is TGTGCCAGCATACAGGCTGGAAACACCATATATTTT.

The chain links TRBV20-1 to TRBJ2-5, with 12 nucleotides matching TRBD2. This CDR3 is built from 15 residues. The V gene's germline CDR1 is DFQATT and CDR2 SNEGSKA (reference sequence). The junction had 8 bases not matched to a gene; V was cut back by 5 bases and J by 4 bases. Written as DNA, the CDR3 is TGCAGTGCTGGAGTACTAGCGGGAGGAGTAGAGACCCAGTACTTC. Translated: CSAGVLAGGVETQYF.

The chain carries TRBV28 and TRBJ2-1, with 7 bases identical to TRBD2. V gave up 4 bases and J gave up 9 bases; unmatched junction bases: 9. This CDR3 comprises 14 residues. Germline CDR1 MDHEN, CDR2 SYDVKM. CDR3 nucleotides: TGTGCCAGCAGTTCAGCCGGGACTACAAGTGAGCAGTTCTTC. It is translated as CASSSAGTTSEQFF. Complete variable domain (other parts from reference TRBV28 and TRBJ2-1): DVKVTQSSRYLVKRTGEKVFLECVQDMDHENMFWYRQDPGLGLRLIYFSYDVKMKEKGDIPEGYSVSREKKERFSLILESASTNQTSMYLCASSSAGTTSEQFFGPGTRLTVL.

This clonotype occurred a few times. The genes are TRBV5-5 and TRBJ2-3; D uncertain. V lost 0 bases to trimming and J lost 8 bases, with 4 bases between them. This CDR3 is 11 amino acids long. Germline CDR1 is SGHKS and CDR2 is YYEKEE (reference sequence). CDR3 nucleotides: TGTGCCAGCAGCTTGGAAAGTACGCAGTATTTT. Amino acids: CASSLESTQYF.

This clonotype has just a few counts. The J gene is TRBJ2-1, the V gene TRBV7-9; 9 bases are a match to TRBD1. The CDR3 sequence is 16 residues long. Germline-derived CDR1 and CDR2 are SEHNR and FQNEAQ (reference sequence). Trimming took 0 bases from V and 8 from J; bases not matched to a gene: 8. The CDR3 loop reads CASSLAGQGSSHEQFF. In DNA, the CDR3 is TGTGCCAGCAGCTTAGCCGGACAGGGGAGTAGCCATGAGCAGTTCTTC.

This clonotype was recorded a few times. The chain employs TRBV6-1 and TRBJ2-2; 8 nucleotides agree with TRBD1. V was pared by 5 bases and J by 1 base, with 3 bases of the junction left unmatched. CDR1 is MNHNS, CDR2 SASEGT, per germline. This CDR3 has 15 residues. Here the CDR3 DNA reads TGTGCCAGCAGTAGGACAGGGAAGAACACCGGGGAGCTGTTTTTT. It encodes CASSRTGKNTGELFF.

The CDR3 loop reads CASSLGTRQPQHF. DNA of the CDR3: TGTGCCAGCAGTCTGGGGACGCGTCAGCCCCAGCATTTT. The chain carries TRBV12-3 or TRBV12-4 and TRBJ1-5; weak D call: TRBD1 (5 bases). Trimming left V 5 bases short and J 6 bases short, with 11 bases between. The CDR3 runs to 13 residues.

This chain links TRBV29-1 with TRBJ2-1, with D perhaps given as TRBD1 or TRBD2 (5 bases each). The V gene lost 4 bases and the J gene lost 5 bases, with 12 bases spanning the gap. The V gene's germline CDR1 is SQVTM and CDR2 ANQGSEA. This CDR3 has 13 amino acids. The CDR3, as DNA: TGCAGCGTTGGTCGGGACCAACACAATGAGCAGTTCTTC. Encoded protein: CSVGRDQHNEQFF.

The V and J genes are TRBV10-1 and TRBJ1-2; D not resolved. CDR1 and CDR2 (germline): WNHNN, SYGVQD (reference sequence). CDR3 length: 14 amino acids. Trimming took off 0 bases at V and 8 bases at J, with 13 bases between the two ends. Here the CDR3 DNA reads TGCGCCAGCAGTGAGTCGACTCGTGCCTGGGGCTACACCTTC. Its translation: CASSESTRAWGYTF.

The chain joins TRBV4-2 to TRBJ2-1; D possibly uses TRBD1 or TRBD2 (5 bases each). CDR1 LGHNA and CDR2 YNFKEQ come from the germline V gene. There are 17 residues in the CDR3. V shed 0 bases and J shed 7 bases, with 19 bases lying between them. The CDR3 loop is CASSQDPGTSKWNEQFF. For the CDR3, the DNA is TGTGCCAGCAGCCAAGATCCCGGGACCTCAAAGTGGAATGAGCAGTTCTTC.

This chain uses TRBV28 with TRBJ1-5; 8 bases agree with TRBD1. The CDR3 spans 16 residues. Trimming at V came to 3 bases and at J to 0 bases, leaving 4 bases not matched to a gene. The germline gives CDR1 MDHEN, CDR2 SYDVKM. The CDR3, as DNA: TGTGCCAGCAGTTTCCCCGGACAGGGTAGCAATCAGCCCCAGCATTTT. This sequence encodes CASSFPGQGSNQPQHF.

CDR3 sequence reads: CAPSLPGQGETYEQYF. The CDR3 nucleotides read TGTGCCCCCTCCTTGCCGGGGCAGGGGGAGACCTACGAGCAGTACTTC. The V gene is TRBV6-2 or TRBV6-3, the J gene TRBJ2-7; 7 nucleotides agree with TRBD1. With 11 bases clipped from V and 2 bases from J, the junction kept 18 bases outside the gene matches. CDR1 and CDR2 from the germline V gene are MNHEY and SVGEGT. There are 16 residues in the CDR3.

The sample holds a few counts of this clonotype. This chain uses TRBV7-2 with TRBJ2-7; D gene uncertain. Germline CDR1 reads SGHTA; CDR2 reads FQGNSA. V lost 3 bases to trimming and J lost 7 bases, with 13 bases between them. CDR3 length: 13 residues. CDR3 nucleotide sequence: TGTGCCAGCAGCTTGGGTCCGGCGGAAGAGCAGTACGTC. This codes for CASSLGPAEEQYV.

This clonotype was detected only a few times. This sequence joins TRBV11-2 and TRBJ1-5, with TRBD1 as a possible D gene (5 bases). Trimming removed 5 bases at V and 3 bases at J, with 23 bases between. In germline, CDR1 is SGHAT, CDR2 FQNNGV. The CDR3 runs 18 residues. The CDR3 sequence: CASSPPPAQGLVNQPQHF. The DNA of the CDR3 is TGTGCCAGCAGCCCTCCCCCGGCCCAGGGCTTGGTCAATCAGCCCCAGCATTTT.

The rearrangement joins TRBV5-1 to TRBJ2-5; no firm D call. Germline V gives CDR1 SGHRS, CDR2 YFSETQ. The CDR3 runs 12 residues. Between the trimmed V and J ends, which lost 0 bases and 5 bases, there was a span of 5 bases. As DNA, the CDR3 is TGCGCCAGCAGCTTGGCAGAGGAGACCCAGTACTTC. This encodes CASSLAEETQYF.

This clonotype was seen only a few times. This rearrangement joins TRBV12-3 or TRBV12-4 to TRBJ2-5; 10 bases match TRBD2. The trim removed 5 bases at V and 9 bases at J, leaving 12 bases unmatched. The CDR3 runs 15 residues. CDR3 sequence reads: CASSRSSGSPKAQYF. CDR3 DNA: TGTGCCAGCAGTCGATCTAGCGGGAGCCCAAAGGCCCAGTACTTC.

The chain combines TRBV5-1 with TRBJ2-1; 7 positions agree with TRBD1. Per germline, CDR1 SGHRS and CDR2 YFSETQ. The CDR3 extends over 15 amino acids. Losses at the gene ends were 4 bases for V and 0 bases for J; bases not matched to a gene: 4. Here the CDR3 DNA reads TGCGCCAGCAGCGAACAGGGGAGCTCCTACAATGAGCAGTTCTTC. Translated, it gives CASSEQGSSYNEQFF.

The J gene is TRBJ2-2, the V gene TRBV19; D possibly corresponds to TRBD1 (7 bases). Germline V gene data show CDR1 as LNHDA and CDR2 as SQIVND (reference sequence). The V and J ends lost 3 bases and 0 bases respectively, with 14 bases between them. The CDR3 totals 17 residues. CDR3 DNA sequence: TGTGCCAGTAGTATCCCCAGGGGGGCCTCGAACACCGGGGAGCTGTTTTTT. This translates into CASSIPRGASNTGELFF. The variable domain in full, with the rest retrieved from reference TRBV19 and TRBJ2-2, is DGGITQSPKYLFRKEGQNVTLSCEQNLNHDAMYWYRQDPGQGLRLIYYSQIVNDFQKGDIAEGYSVSREKKESFPLTVTSAQKNPTAFYLCASSIPRGASNTGELFFGEGSRLTVL.

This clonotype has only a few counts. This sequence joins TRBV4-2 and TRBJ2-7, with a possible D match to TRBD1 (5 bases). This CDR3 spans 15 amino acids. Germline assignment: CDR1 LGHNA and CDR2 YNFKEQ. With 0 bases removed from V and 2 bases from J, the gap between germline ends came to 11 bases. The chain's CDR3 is CASSQERRGTYEQYF. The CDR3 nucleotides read TGTGCCAGCAGCCAAGAGCGTAGGGGAACCTACGAGCAGTACTTC.

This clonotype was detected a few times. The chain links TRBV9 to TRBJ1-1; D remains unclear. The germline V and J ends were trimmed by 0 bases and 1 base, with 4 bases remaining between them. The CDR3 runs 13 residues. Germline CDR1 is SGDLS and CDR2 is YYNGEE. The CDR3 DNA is TGTGCCAGCAGCGTAGCGCAGAACACTGAAGCTTTCTTT. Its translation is CASSVAQNTEAFF. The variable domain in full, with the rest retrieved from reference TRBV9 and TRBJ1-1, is DSGVTQTPKHLITATGQRVTLRCSPRSGDLSVYWYQQSLDQGLQFLIQYYNGEERAKGNILERFSAQQFPDLHSELNLSSLELGDSALYFCASSVAQNTEAFFGQGTRLTVV.

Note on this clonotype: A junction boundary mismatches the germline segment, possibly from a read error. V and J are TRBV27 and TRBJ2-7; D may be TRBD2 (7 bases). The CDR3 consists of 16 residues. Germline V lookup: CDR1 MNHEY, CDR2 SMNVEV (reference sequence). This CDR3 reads CASSAGPDPQGRERFF. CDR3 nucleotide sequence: TGTGCCAGCAGCGCTGGACCGGACCCCCAGGGGCGGGAGAGATTCTTC.

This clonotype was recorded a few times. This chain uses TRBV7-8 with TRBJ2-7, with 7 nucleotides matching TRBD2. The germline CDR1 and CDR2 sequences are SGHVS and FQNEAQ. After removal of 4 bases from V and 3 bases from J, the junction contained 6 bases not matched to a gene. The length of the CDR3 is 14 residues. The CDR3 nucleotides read TGTGCCAGCAGCTCAGAGCGGGGAGACTACGAGCAGTACTTC. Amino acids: CASSSERGDYEQYF. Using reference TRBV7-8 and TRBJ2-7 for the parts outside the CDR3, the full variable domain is GAGVSQSPRYKVAKRGQDVALRCDPISGHVSLFWYQQALGQGPEFLTYFQNEAQLDKSGLPSDRFFAERPEGSVSTLKIQRTQQEDSAVYLCASSSERGDYEQYFGPGTRLTVT.

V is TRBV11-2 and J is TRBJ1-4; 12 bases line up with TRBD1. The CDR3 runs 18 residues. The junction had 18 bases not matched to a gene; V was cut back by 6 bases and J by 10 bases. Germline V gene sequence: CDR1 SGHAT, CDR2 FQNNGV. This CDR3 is CASSRDRGHDGGLGKLFF. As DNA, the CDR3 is TGTGCCAGCAGTAGGGACAGGGGGCATGACGGCGGTCTGGGAAAACTGTTTTTT.

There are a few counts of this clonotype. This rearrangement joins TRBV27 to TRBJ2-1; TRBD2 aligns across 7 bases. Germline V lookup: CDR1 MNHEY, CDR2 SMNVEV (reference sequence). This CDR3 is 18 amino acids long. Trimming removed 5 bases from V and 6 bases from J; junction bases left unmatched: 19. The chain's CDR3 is CASSPRLSVWGRANEQFF. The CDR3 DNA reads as TGTGCCAGCAGTCCCAGACTTTCTGTCTGGGGGAGGGCCAATGAGCAGTTCTTC.